Each of the 26 T cell receptor beta chains below was sequenced from the same sample in a study of CXCR3-negative and CXCR3-positive naive CD8 T cells. UMI-labeled TRB cDNA libraries were prepared by 5' RACE. TCRdb processed the 5' RACE reads again and assigns one entry to each CDR3 protein, with no DNA. The table lists roughly 100,000 distinct CDR3 sequences, with around 1% in the top ten. Sequenced: naive CXCR3- CD8+ T cells from blood. Indicated subset: CD45RO-CCR7+CD27+CD95- naive CD8+ T cells lacking CXCR3 (TNR3-). These receptors originate from a human donor in good health. Some clones in this sample may be carry-over from other donors' samples.

This chain links TRBV5-1 with TRBJ2-7; the D call from TCRdb, TRBD1, cannot be confirmed without DNA. CDR3 size: 16 residues. Germline CDR1 reads SGHRS; CDR2 reads YFSETQ. The chain's CDR3 is CASSLETGTGGFEQYF. Variable domain in full (rest from reference TRBV5-1 and TRBJ2-7): KAGVTQTPRYLIKTRGQQVTLSCSPISGHRSVSWYQQTPGQGLQFLFEYFSETQRNKGNFPGRFSGRQFSNSRSEMNVSTLELGDSALYLCASSLETGTGGFEQYFGPGTRLTVT.

The chain joins TRBV5-5 to TRBJ2-2. This CDR3 is 14 amino acids long. The germline gives CDR1 SGHKS, CDR2 YYEKEE (reference sequence). CDR3 sequence: CASSSPGITGELFF.

The V call is TRBV29-1, the J call TRBJ2-2; TCRdb picks TRBD1, but there is no DNA to check that call. Germline CDR1 reads SQVTM; CDR2 reads ANQGSEA. This CDR3 has 15 amino acids. This CDR3 is CSVLPDSSNTGELFF.

The chain has TRBV29-1 and TRBJ2-1; the D gene TCRdb calls, TRBD2, cannot be checked with no DNA. The germline V gene has CDR1 SQVTM and CDR2 ANQGSEA. CDR3 length: 16 residues. The CDR3 sequence: CSVVQGASGAYNEQFF.

The chain uses TRBV5-1 and TRBJ2-2; TCRdb proposes TRBD1, but this gene call is untestable without DNA. Germline values: CDR1 SGHRS, CDR2 YFSETQ. This CDR3 spans 17 amino acids. CDR3: CASSLVLTGVGIEELFF.

The chain carries TRBV29-1 and TRBJ2-1; TCRdb's D gene call, TRBD1, goes unchecked for lack of DNA. The CDR3 has 15 amino acids. Germline values: CDR1 SQVTM, CDR2 ANQGSEA. CDR3 loop: CSVEDRGRAYNEQFF.

The chain is built from TRBV12-3 or TRBV12-4 and TRBJ2-7; the D call from TCRdb, TRBD1, cannot be confirmed without DNA. CDR3 size: 14 residues. The CDR3 reads CASRGQESSYEQYF.

CDR3 protein: CASSKGAYEQYF. The rearrangement uses TRBV12-3 or TRBV12-4 and TRBJ2-7. The CDR3 is 12 amino acids.

V gene TRBV25-1 combines with J gene TRBJ1-1. Germline CDR1 is MGHDK and CDR2 is SYGVNS. This CDR3 comprises 14 residues. The CDR3 is CASSEYSETTEAFF.

The rearrangement uses TRBV29-1 and TRBJ1-2. The CDR3 has 11 residues. Germline CDR1 reads SQVTM; CDR2 reads ANQGSEA. The CDR3 is CSGRSVYGYTF.

The rearrangement links TRBV5-5 to TRBJ2-5; TCRdb gives TRBD1 as the D gene, but with no DNA this cannot be confirmed. This CDR3 is 14 amino acids long. Germline CDR1 is SGHKS and CDR2 is YYEKEE (reference sequence). The CDR3 sequence is CASSLGQIQETQYF.

The chain employs TRBV29-1 and TRBJ2-1; TCRdb designates TRBD2, a call that cannot be tested without DNA. Germline V gene data show CDR1 as SQVTM and CDR2 as ANQGSEA. This CDR3 comprises 13 residues. The CDR3 spells CSVSGLAEHEQFF.

The V call is TRBV11-3, the J call TRBJ2-2; checking the TCRdb D call of TRBD1 is not possible without DNA. This CDR3 region has 14 residues. Germline CDR1 is SGHNT and CDR2 is YENEEA. The CDR3 sequence: CASSGGEGTGELFF.

This chain joins TRBV7-8 and TRBJ1-2; the TRBD1 assignment by TCRdb is unverifiable without DNA. CDR3 length: 13 amino acids. The germline V gene encodes CDR1 SGHVS and CDR2 FQNEAQ. This CDR3 is CASSLDRAYGYTF.

The rearrangement links TRBV5-1 to TRBJ1-2. CDR1 SGHRS and CDR2 YFSETQ come from the germline V gene. The CDR3 is 13 amino acids. This CDR3 reads CASSLERPYGYTF.

This chain uses TRBV5-6 with TRBJ2-7; TCRdb returns TRBD1, unconfirmable since there is no DNA. Germline V lookup: CDR1 SGHDT, CDR2 YYEEEE. The CDR3 loop spans 14 amino acids. This CDR3 reads CASSPREAPYEQYF. Together with reference TRBV5-6 and TRBJ2-7, the CDR3 gives the full variable domain: DAGVTQSPTHLIKTRGQQVTLRCSPKSGHDTVSWYQQALGQGPQFIFQYYEEEERQRGNFPDRFSGHQFPNYSSELNVNALLLGDSALYLCASSPREAPYEQYFGPGTRLTVT.

This chain links TRBV29-1 with TRBJ1-2; without DNA, the TCRdb call of TRBD1 cannot be checked. The CDR3 extends over 14 amino acids. Germline V CDR1 and CDR2: SQVTM, ANQGSEA. The CDR3 is CSVGGGTGDDGYTF.

The gene calls are TRBV27 and TRBJ2-7; lacking DNA, the TRBD1 call made by TCRdb goes unchecked. This CDR3 is 12 amino acids long. The germline V gene has CDR1 MNHEY and CDR2 SMNVEV (reference sequence). The CDR3 sequence: CASCSGAGEQYF.

The chain recombines TRBV13 with TRBJ1-2; the D call of TRBD1 rests on TCRdb alone, since no DNA is present to check it. CDR3 length: 18 residues. Germline CDR1 and CDR2: PRHDT and FYEKMQ (reference sequence). This chain's CDR3 is CASSSGTGGNPGKDGYTF.

The chain carries TRBV11-2 and TRBJ2-1; TCRdb indicates TRBD2, and absent DNA this call remains unverified. CDR3 length: 18 residues. Germline V lookup: CDR1 SGHAT, CDR2 FQNNGV. The CDR3 loop is CASSPPGVAESSYNEQFF.

The chain employs TRBV5-1 and TRBJ1-1; as DNA is missing, the TRBD1 call by TCRdb cannot be tested. The CDR3 contains 13 residues. CDR1 and CDR2 from the germline V gene are SGHRS and YFSETQ. CDR3 sequence reads: CASSLDTGGTAFF.

The J gene is TRBJ2-1, the V gene TRBV5-1; TCRdb indicates TRBD2, and absent DNA this call remains unverified. The CDR3 extends over 17 amino acids. Germline-derived CDR1 and CDR2 are SGHRS and YFSETQ. The CDR3 loop is CASSLDRAHVGHNEQFF.

The genes are TRBV5-1 and TRBJ1-1; lacking DNA, the TRBD1 call made by TCRdb goes unchecked. The CDR3 extends over 13 amino acids. Germline V lookup: CDR1 SGHRS, CDR2 YFSETQ. This CDR3 reads CASSPPRGTEAFF.

The V gene is TRBV7-9, the J gene TRBJ2-7; absent DNA, TCRdb's TRBD2 call cannot be checked. CDR1 and CDR2 (germline): SEHNR, FQNEAQ (reference sequence). CDR3 length: 15 residues. The chain's CDR3 is CASSSPGEGPYEQYF. The whole variable domain, filled in from reference TRBV7-9 and TRBJ2-7, reads DTGVSQNPRHKITKRGQNVTFRCDPISEHNRLYWYRQTLGQGPEFLTYFQNEAQLEKSRLLSDRFSAERPKGSFSTLEIQRTEQGDSAMYLCASSSPGEGPYEQYFGPGTRLTVT.

This chain uses TRBV7-8 with TRBJ2-1; with no DNA, the TCRdb D assignment of TRBD2 cannot be verified. The V gene's germline CDR1 is SGHVS and CDR2 FQNEAQ. CDR3 length: 20 amino acids. This CDR3 is CASSLALTSGGRSSYNEQFF.

V is TRBV12-3 or TRBV12-4 and J is TRBJ2-5; the TRBD1 assignment by TCRdb is unverifiable without DNA. This CDR3 contains 12 residues. The CDR3 loop reads CASSGTQGTMIF.